This T cell receptor (beta chain) emerged from a study of T cell repertoires in cytomegalovirus infection. Findings and caveats of the study: HLA-C-restricted TCR beta clonotypes specific for CMV led the ex vivo response.

This clonotype was observed a few times. What it recognizes is unknown. TCRdb independently ran MiXCR on the reads; one entry per CDR3 protein. The repertoire holds around 49,000 distinct CDR3 sequences, with about 18% as singletons. The V gene's germline CDR1 is SGHVS and CDR2 FQNEAQ. This CDR3 is built from 14 residues. V was shortened by 0 bases and J by 4 bases, with 9 bases between the two germline ends. The chain links TRBV7-8 to TRBJ2-5; weak D call: TRBD2 (5 bases). This receptor was taken from a human donor in good health (CMV status not recorded). Some clones in this sample may be carry-over from other donors' samples. The sample was CD8+ T cells from cultured PBMCs, taken from culture after CMV antigen stimulation. The CDR3 here is CASSLALGRETQYF. CDR3 bases: TGTGCCAGCAGCTTAGCGTTGGGGAGAGAGACCCAGTACTTC.